This T cell receptor beta chain derives from a study of neurological immune-mediated disorders. TCRdb independently ran MiXCR on the 5' RACE reads; one entry per CDR3 protein. Among about 46,000 distinct CDR3 sequences listed, roughly 4% were seen once. This clonotype was found a few times. The V gene's germline CDR1 is SGHRS and CDR2 YFSETQ. This CDR3 spans 15 amino acids. Unmatched junction bases numbered 10, after V lost 3 bases and J lost 7 bases. Sequenced: PBMCs. The chain joins TRBV5-1 to TRBJ2-1, with TRBD1 matching over 7 bases. This TCR was sampled from a woman in her sixties or seventies with multiple sclerosis. CDR3 sequence: CASSSDRTGWNEQFF. In DNA, the CDR3 is TGCGCCAGCAGCTCAGACCGGACAGGTTGGAATGAGCAGTTCTTC.